The clone carrying this T cell receptor (beta chain) was seen ten or more times. Its matching antigen is unknown. The diagnostic basis comprised clinical symptoms, serum thyroxine and TRAb, thyroid ultrasound and orbital computed tomography. PBMCs were obtained from approximately 10 ml fresh peripheral blood. The CDR3 has 16 residues. Germline V gene sequence: CDR1 LGHDT, CDR2 YNNKEL (reference sequence). The V end lost 0 bases, the J end lost 2 bases, and 14 bases lay between the germline ends. These data belong to a study of T cells in Graves' hyperthyroidism and ophthalmopathy. Study findings and constraints: Among thyroid clonotypes expanded above 0.001, most also appeared in blood.

Authors of the study amplified TCR beta CDR3 regions from RNA transcripts. HTBI primers were used for first-round RT-PCR of the TCR CDR3. One entry per CDR3 protein, called by TCRdb with MiXCR from the multiplex PCR reads. The sample consists of under 400,000 distinct CDR3 sequences, 15% of them appearing once. Sequencing was done on a sample of blood. The V and J genes are TRBV3-1 and TRBJ2-7; perhaps TRBD2 as D (6 bases). The receptor's source is a woman in her sixties with Graves' ophthalmopathy. CDR3 in DNA: TGTGCCAGCAGCCAAGATCAGGAGGGTAGGCCCTACGAGCAGTACTTC. This encodes CASSQDQEGRPYEQYF.